This T cell receptor beta chain was found in a study of cytomegalovirus exposure and HLA in healthy donors (dated by TCRdb to 2015 to 2018). In the study overall: An earlier analysis of 587 of the donors reported 276 Gb of sequence data and around 110 million unique TCR beta sequences obtained from about 180 million T cells. Approximately 300 gigabases of sequencing data and 75 million to 85 million unique TCR sequences made up an early release that covered several hundred HLA-typed donors. Of the 350 to 450 genotyped donors, over 65% fell in the genetic ancestry cluster associated with self-reported Caucasian donors. The study aimed to test whether signatures of past pathogen exposure could be identified by cataloging public T cell receptors. The study used immunosequencing to profile the T cell repertoires of more than 650 subjects and linked those repertoires to cytomegalovirus serostatus. Along with the approximately 620-subject first cohort, a separate validation cohort of over a hundred different subjects was used. To predict cytomegalovirus infection status, the study combined high-throughput TCR immunosequencing, statistical association of individual TCRs with disease status, and machine learning. In a later analysis, previously published TCR beta repertoires from fewer than 750 donors were re-analyzed and high-resolution HLA genotyping was added so that TCR occurrence patterns could be studied. Rather than using new phenotypic data, the later analysis identified candidate immune exposures from TCR beta sequences and from how often those sequences occurred across donors. In an earlier analysis of more than 550 of the donors, high-throughput TCR beta sequencing was used to judge whether each TCR beta V gene segment behaved as functional or pseudogenic. Donor age, sex, ethnicity and CMV serostatus were compiled alongside the repertoire data. In a later genetic analysis, genome-wide SNP genotypes for about 55% of the roughly 700 donors were used, and that subset was treated as a discovery cohort. Every repertoire in the discovery cohort had been generated on one and the same sequencing platform. HLA typing covered class I and class II loci at four-digit resolution. Typing coverage varied by locus: 629-630 donors for A, B, C, DRB1 and DQB1; roughly 560 for DQA1; 606 for DPA1; more than 450 for DPB1. Roughly 5 DR-DQ haplotypes were handled as single units for association and clustering because linkage in the cohort was strong. Among 300 to 500 genotyped donors of the cohort, an average of around 240,000 unique TCR beta nucleotide sequences was sequenced per donor, of which about 19% were non-productive.

In total, over 600 healthy bone marrow donors made up the cohort. All cohort members were sampled while nominally healthy, although unrecorded immune exposures were likely present. The donor was CMV seronegative and was included in the group of 352 seronegative cohort members. A peripheral blood sample was collected from each donor, and TCR beta sequencing was performed on peripheral blood mononuclear cells. Genomic DNA was extracted from the blood cell samples with the Qiagen DNeasy Blood Extraction Kit. Of note for this clone: Its antigen has not been determined. Per-nucleotide qualities are absent, and no much larger clonotype sits a single base away.

The library was prepared using the immunoSEQ multiplex PCR assay. A mixture of 60 forward primers for TCR Vbeta segments and 13 reverse primers for TCR Jbeta segments was used in the multiplex PCR. The CDR3 region of rearranged TCR beta genes was amplified from genomic DNA with a multiplex PCR assay. On the Illumina HiSeq System, the amplified TCR beta libraries were sequenced as 87-base-pair reads. The published analysis was carried out like this. Across the 670 or so repertoires, a later analysis counted 80 million or so unique TCR beta chains, around 10 million of which were shared by at least two donors. Raw reads were error-corrected and collapsed into unique sequences with a nearest-neighbor algorithm that merged closely related sequences to remove PCR and sequencing errors. Alignment of CDR3 sequences to IMGT reference sequences was used to assign V, D and J gene segments. For a sequence to be retained, a match of at least six nucleotides was required to both a V gene segment and a J gene segment. A rearrangement was called productive if the CDR3 had no stop codons and remained in frame with V and J, and every other rearrangement was called non-productive. Following IMGT convention, CDR3 was defined as the stretch from the second conserved V-encoded cysteine up to the conserved J-encoded phenylalanine. In an earlier analysis of approximately 590 of the donors, sequences lacking an unambiguous match to a single V gene segment were excluded. In an earlier analysis of 587 of the donors, a V segment was called functional when productive rearrangements were above 56.7%, and segregating when the standard deviation between donors exceeded 5%. A statistical classification framework was built for diagnosing cytomegalovirus status from the catalog of TCR beta chain sequences. V and J gene assignment, in a later analysis, came from comparing TCR nucleotide sequences with IMGT/GENE-DB human TR gene sequences. In a later analysis, CDR3 sequences and most-parsimonious VDJ recombination scenarios were assigned using the TCRdist pipeline. In a later analysis, each TCR beta chain was defined by its CDR3 amino acid sequence together with its V-gene family, and reads lacking a unique V-gene family were excluded. A later analysis removed over 500 highly shared, low-generation-probability nucleotide sequences to deal with suspected cross-contamination and a sequencing artifact. In a later analysis, a clonal expansion index for each public chain was calculated from normalized within-repertoire ranks of inferred template counts. In a later analysis, generation probabilities were computed using a VDJ recombination model fitted to out-of-frame rearrangements, and the results were checked against IGoR. In a later analysis, TCR-TCR, TCR-HLA and TCR-CMV co-occurrence was scored with hypergeometric tests, and a repertoire-size bias correction was applied to TCR pairs. In a later analysis, false discovery rates were estimated by permuting HLA or CMV assignments 20 times. In a later analysis, co-occurring TCRs were grouped using DBSCAN, with TCRdist sequence similarity added in when clustering inside HLA-allele-positive subsets. Co-occurrence clustering excluded repertoires with fewer than 30,000 or more than 120,000 public chains, plus five with anomalous nucleotide sharing. TCRdb's version of the immuneACCESS table is confined to in-frame rearrangements and falls short of the full clone set. An unresolved V gene accounts for under half of the shortfall where checked; the remainder is of unknown origin. The DNA was the basis for D and trimming; V, J and clone size are from that table. This sample has roughly 86,000 clones in its table, and over 75% of those were observed once. Jointly, the top ten make up approximately 5.7% of the sample.

CDR1 and CDR2 were assigned from the germline V gene as ENHRY and SYGVKD. Ends trimmed: V by 10 bases, J by 6 bases; bases unmatched to a gene: 14. The CDR3 starts with the cysteine, ends with the phenylalanine, and has 15 residues. The sequence is cut down to CDR3 DNA, 45 bases in frame from base 1. Paper-wide results and their limitations: Because counts were too low, about 15 rarely observed V segments, including chromosome 9 orphons, were left out of the earlier analysis of 587 of the donors. Because some donors lacked HLA typing at each locus, the association tests relied only on the typed subset. Several of the top co-occurrence clusters appeared to be linked to parvovirus B19, influenza, CMV and Epstein-Barr virus, according to a later analysis. It was suggested by the authors that the approach could potentially be generalized to other disease states and immunological phenotypes. For the cohort, immune exposure information was limited to CMV serostatus. In a later analysis, 16,951 TCR beta sequences were associated with specific HLA alleles at a false discovery rate of 0.05. In this cohort, only TCR beta chains were sequenced, and detectable features were limited by the absence of alpha or paired-chain data. A later analysis found that most CMV-associated TCR beta chains appeared HLA-restricted, with HLA associations seemingly driven largely by CMV exposure. Compared with equally common non-associated chains, HLA-associated TCR beta chains in a later analysis were more clonally expanded and had lower generation probabilities. In a later genetic analysis, a missense DCLRE1C variant was associated with V-gene and J-gene trimming of TCR beta chains, and the association was replicated in an independent cohort. The sequencing pipeline was judged likely to have produced a cluster of highly shared sequence variants as a technical artifact. Roughly uniform sequencing depth across donors was assumed in presence/absence analyses, although this assumption may not hold. Linkage disequilibrium might explain the correlated functional status among segregating V segments, but an unknown experimental factor could not be excluded. Most TCR sequences were seen in very few donors, while some public TCRs were found in many individuals. In the study, roughly 160 TCR beta chains were listed as associated with cytomegalovirus. In vitro tests confirmed that a few of the cytomegalovirus-associated TCR beta chains recognize cytomegalovirus antigens. In a later analysis, the rate of TCR association differed among HLA loci, with DRB1 alleles having the most associated TCRs and HLA-C alleles having the fewest. When HLA alleles, especially DR and DQ, strongly co-occurred, TCR associations were difficult to assign to individual alleles. In both the original and validation cohorts, the classifier was reported to diagnose cytomegalovirus status with high specificity and sensitivity. Broadly in line with IMGT annotations, most TCR beta V segments showed up in productive rearrangements about 90% or about 30% of the time in an earlier analysis of several hundred of the donors. A further reported finding was that TCR beta sequences accurately predicted the HLA-A and HLA-B alleles for most subjects in the first cohort. The 87-base-pair reads could not distinguish some IMGT-functional V segments, including TRBV6-2 and TRBV6-3, so those segments were excluded. Compared with the 666-donor mean, donors in an Asian-associated ancestry cluster had fewer N-insertions in productive TCRs, according to a later genetic analysis.

The sample was PBMCs. This receptor chain uses TRBV10-3 and TRBJ2-1; a stretch of 8 junction bases matches TRBD2. The receptor was isolated from a female donor in good health and CMV-seronegative. The CDR3 protein sequence reads: CASLPLAGQGNEQFF. The DNA sequence is as follows: TGTGCCAGCCTCCCTCTAGCGGGCCAGGGCAATGAGCAGTTCTTC.